These 14 T cell receptor beta chains share one sample of origin, sequenced in a study of somatic mutations in cytotoxic T cells in rheumatoid arthritis. The data were produced by immunoSEQ multiplex PCR, yet TCRdb's version contains in-frame clones alone and is incomplete. In the table there are around 6,400 clones, approximately 70% of which are singletons. Sequencing was done on a sample of CD8+ T cells sorted from blood. All receptors derive from a woman aged 45-59 years in good health.

This chain links TRBV11-3 with TRBJ2-7; TRBD1 matches 7 bases. The V segment lost 4 bases and the J segment 4 bases; nucleotides outside the gene matches: 10. Germline V CDR1 and CDR2: SGHNT, YENEEA. The CDR3 is 15 residues long. The CDR3 protein is CASSSKLGQAYEQYF. The CDR3 DNA is TGTGCCAGCAGCTCAAAACTCGGACAGGCGTACGAGCAGTACTTC.

This chain links TRBV28 with TRBJ1-3; D may be TRBD1 (5 bases). The CDR3 contains 14 residues. The germline V gene encodes CDR1 MDHEN and CDR2 SYDVKM. V gave up 2 bases and J gave up 3 bases, with 8 bases separating them. The CDR3 DNA sequence: TGTGCCAGCAGTTTACAGGGTGGTGGAAACACCATATATTTT. Its translation: CASSLQGGGNTIYF.

In its sample, this clone was seen a few times. The rearrangement joins TRBV4-1 to TRBJ2-7; 7 positions match TRBD1. V shed 3 bases and J 2 bases; nucleotides not matched to a gene: 4. The germline gives CDR1 MGHRA, CDR2 YSYEKL. This CDR3 is 14 amino acids long. The chain's CDR3 is CASSQTDRAYEQYF. DNA for the CDR3: TGCGCCAGCAGCCAGACAGACAGGGCCTACGAGCAGTACTTC.

V and J are TRBV6-5 and TRBJ1-2, with 10 bases matching TRBD1. CDR1 is MNHEY and CDR2 is SVGAGI in the germline V gene. There are 14 residues in the CDR3. The V and J ends lost 6 bases and 6 bases, in that order; junction bases with no gene match: 7. The DNA for the CDR3 is TGTGCCAGCAGACCTGACAGGGGGCTTGATGGCTACACCTTC. Encoded protein: CASRPDRGLDGYTF.

The V and J genes are TRBV13 and TRBJ1-6, with D possibly being TRBD1 (6 bases). Per the germline V gene, CDR1 is PRHDT and CDR2 is FYEKMQ (reference sequence). CDR3 length equals 15 residues. Deletions cut 2 bases from V and 5 bases from J, with 10 bases between. The CDR3 loop reads CASSLNRADNSPLHF. The CDR3 nucleotides read TGTGCCAGCAGCTTAAACAGGGCTGATAATTCACCCCTCCACTTT.

The sample holds one count of this clone. The chain has TRBV19 and TRBJ1-2; possible D gene TRBD1, 6 bases. CDR3 size: 13 residues. V lost 6 bases to trimming and J lost 2 bases, with 10 bases between them. CDR1 is LNHDA, CDR2 SQIVND, per germline (reference sequence). The CDR3 nucleotides are TGTGCCAGTAGCCCGGACAGCAACTATGGCTACACCTTC. Its translation is CASSPDSNYGYTF.

By its share, this clone is medium-sized. The V call is TRBV9, the J call TRBJ1-4; possibly TRBD1 for D (6 bases). There are 15 residues in the CDR3. Germline assignment: CDR1 SGDLS and CDR2 YYNGEE. Between the trimmed V and J ends, which lost 0 bases and 8 bases, there was a span of 14 bases. This CDR3 is CASSVAYREGEKLFF. The CDR3 nucleotides are TGTGCCAGCAGCGTAGCTTACAGGGAGGGCGAAAAACTGTTTTTT. The whole variable domain, remainder taken from reference TRBV9 and TRBJ1-4, is DSGVTQTPKHLITATGQRVTLRCSPRSGDLSVYWYQQSLDQGLQFLIQYYNGEERAKGNILERFSAQQFPDLHSELNLSSLELGDSALYFCASSVAYREGEKLFFGSGTQLSVL.

A note on this clone: Without the conserved terminal phenylalanine or tryptophan, this CDR3 likely stems from a read error. J is TRBJ2-7 and V is TRBV7-9; D call uncertain. The V end lost 7 bases, the J end lost 3 bases, and 10 bases lay between the germline ends. The germline gives CDR1 SEHNR, CDR2 FQNEAQ (reference sequence). The CDR3 covers 12 residues. The CDR3 region is CASNRQGYEQYL. Written as DNA, the CDR3 is TGTGCCAGCAACCGACAAGGCTACGAGCAGTACCTC.

The chain recombines TRBV19 with TRBJ2-1, with 13 bases lining up with TRBD2. Germline V CDR1 and CDR2: LNHDA, SQIVND (reference sequence). The junction had 8 bases not matched to a gene; V was cut back by 5 bases and J by 7 bases. This CDR3 comprises 16 residues. CDR3 loop: CASSGQLAGGRNEQFF. In DNA, the CDR3 is TGTGCCAGTAGTGGTCAACTAGCGGGGGGGCGAAATGAGCAGTTCTTC.

This clone came up a few times. V is TRBV19 and J is TRBJ1-5; TRBD1 matches 8 bases. CDR1 is LNHDA, CDR2 SQIVND, per germline (reference sequence). The trim removed 5 bases at V and 1 base at J, leaving 7 bases unmatched. CDR3 length: 16 residues. The CDR3 coding sequence is TGTGCCAGTAGTCTGCATCGACAGGGGAGCAATCAGCCCCAGCATTTT. Amino acids: CASSLHRQGSNQPQHF.

The gene calls are TRBV9 and TRBJ2-1, with 9 bases aligning to TRBD2. The CDR3 runs to 16 residues. The germline V gene encodes CDR1 SGDLS and CDR2 YYNGEE. V shed 6 bases and J 1 base; nucleotides not matched to a gene: 8. The CDR3 loop is CASTLGSGGSYNEQFF. The CDR3 nucleotides are TGTGCCAGCACCTTAGGGAGCGGGGGGTCCTACAATGAGCAGTTCTTC.

This clone has just one count. The chain employs TRBV7-3 and TRBJ2-5; TRBD2 aligns across 14 bases. The CDR3 is made up of 18 amino acids. V shed 4 bases and J 0 bases; nucleotides not matched to a gene: 7. The germline gives CDR1 SGHTA, CDR2 FQGTGA. CDR3 residues: CASSWGSGLAGDQETQYF. The DNA for the CDR3 is TGTGCCAGCAGCTGGGGCTCGGGACTAGCGGGGGACCAAGAGACCCAGTACTTC.

The chain uses TRBV5-1 and TRBJ2-3; D perhaps matches TRBD2 (6 bases). The germline gives CDR1 SGHRS, CDR2 YFSETQ. With 3 bases removed from V and 0 bases from J, the gap between germline ends came to 8 bases. CDR3 length: 14 amino acids. This CDR3 is CASSSGTSTDTQYF. CDR3 nucleotide sequence: TGCGCCAGCAGCTCCGGGACTAGCACAGATACGCAGTATTTT.

This clone was seen once. The chain links TRBV5-1 to TRBJ2-1; D is possibly TRBD1 (6 bases). The germline CDR1 and CDR2 sequences are SGHRS and YFSETQ. The CDR3 consists of 17 residues. Trimming removed 0 bases at V and 3 bases at J, with 16 bases between. The CDR3 region has the DNA TGCGCCAGCAGCTTGGAGTCTCAGGGGATAGACTACAATGAGCAGTTCTTC. Translating it yields CASSLESQGIDYNEQFF.